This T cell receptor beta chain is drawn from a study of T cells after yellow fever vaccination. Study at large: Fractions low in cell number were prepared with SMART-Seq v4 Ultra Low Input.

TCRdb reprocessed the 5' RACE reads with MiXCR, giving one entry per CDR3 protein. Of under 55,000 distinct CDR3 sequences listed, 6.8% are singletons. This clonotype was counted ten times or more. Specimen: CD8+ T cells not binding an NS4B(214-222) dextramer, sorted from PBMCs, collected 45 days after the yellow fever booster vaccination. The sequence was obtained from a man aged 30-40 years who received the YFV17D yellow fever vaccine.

The CDR3 DNA reads as TGCGCCAGCAGCCAAGATTTTAGCGGGGGTAACACCGGGGAGCTGTTTTTT. Protein product: CASSQDFSGGNTGELFF. The chain combines TRBV4-3 with TRBJ2-2; 9 bases are shared with TRBD2. The CDR3 consists of 17 residues. Per the germline V gene, CDR1 is LGHNA and CDR2 is YSLEER. J lost 2 bases, V lost 0 bases, and 4 bases had no gene match.